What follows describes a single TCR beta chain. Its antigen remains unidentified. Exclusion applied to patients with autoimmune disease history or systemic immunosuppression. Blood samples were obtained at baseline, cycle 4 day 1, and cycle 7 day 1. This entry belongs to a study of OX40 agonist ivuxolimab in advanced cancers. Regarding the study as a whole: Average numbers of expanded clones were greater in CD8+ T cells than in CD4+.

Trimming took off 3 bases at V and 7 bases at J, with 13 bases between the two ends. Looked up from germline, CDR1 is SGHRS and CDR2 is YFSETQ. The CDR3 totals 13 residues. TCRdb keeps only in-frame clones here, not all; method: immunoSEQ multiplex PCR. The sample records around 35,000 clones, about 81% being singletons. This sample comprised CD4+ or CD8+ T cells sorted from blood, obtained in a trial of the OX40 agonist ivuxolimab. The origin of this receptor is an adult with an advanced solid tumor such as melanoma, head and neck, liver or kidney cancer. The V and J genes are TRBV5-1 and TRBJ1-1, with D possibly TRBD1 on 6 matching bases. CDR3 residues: CASSWGQAGEAFF. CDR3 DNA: TGCGCCAGCAGCTGGGGACAAGCTGGTGAAGCTTTCTTT. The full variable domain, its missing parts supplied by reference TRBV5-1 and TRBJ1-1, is KAGVTQTPRYLIKTRGQQVTLSCSPISGHRSVSWYQQTPGQGLQFLFEYFSETQRNKGNFPGRFSGRQFSNSRSEMNVSTLELGDSALYLCASSWGQAGEAFFGQGTRLTVV.